A single T cell receptor (beta chain) is shown here with its context. No antigen is known for it. These data are taken from a study of cytomegalovirus exposure and HLA in healthy donors. While unrecorded immune exposures were likely, the donors were nominally healthy when sampled. Study-level findings and limits: Researchers left out some V segments, among them TRBV6-2 and TRBV6-3, as indistinguishable. Overall, approximately 150 TCR beta chains were annotated as cytomegalovirus-associated. A later analysis linked a missense DCLRE1C variant to TCR beta V- and J-gene trimming.

Trimming took off 3 bases at V and 3 bases at J, with 8 bases between the two ends. Germline V lookup: CDR1 MDHEN, CDR2 SYDVKM. The CDR3 runs to 13 residues. A multiplex PCR was run with 60 Vbeta primers and 13 Jbeta primers. Measured with immunoSEQ multiplex PCR; TCRdb has only the in-frame clones, and not every one. The sample consists of about 130,000 clones, more than 80% of them appearing once. This sequence originates from a woman in her 30s in good health and CMV-seropositive. Sequencing used PBMCs. The chain couples TRBV28 to TRBJ1-1, with D uncertain. The CDR3, as DNA: TGTGCCAGCAGTTTTGCGAGGGACACTGAAGCTTTCTTT. Protein: CASSFARDTEAFF.